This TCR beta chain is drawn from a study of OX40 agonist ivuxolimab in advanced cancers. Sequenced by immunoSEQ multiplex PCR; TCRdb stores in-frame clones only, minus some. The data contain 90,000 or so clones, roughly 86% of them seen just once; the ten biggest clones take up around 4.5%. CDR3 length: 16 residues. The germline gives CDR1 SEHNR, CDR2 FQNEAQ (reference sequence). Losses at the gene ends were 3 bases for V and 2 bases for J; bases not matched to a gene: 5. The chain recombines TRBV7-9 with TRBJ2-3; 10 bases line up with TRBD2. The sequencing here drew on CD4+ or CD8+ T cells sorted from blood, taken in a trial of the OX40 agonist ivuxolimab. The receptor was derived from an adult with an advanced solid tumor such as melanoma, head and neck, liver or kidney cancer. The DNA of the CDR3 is TGTGCCAGCAGCTTGGGACTAGCGACCTTCACAGATACGCAGTATTTT. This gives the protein CASSLGLATFTDTQYF.